The next 12 T cell receptor beta chains were all read from a single sample in a study of cytomegalovirus exposure and HLA in healthy donors. Use of 60 Vbeta and 13 Jbeta primers characterized the PCR. Libraries were prepared by immunoSEQ multiplex PCR; TCRdb keeps only in-frame clonotypes and omits some of them. The repertoire has 95,000 to 100,000 clones, around three quarters of them found once; the top ten carry roughly 2%. Input material: PBMCs. All receptors derive from a man aged 35 to 55 in good health and CMV-seronegative.

This clone was observed a handful of times. The V and J genes are TRBV9 and TRBJ2-3, with D hard to call. The germline V and J ends were trimmed by 1 base and 2 bases, with 5 bases remaining between them. The CDR3 is 13 amino acids. Germline-derived CDR1 and CDR2 are SGDLS and YYNGEE. CDR3 in amino acids: CASSVSLTDTQYF. The CDR3 DNA is TGTGCCAGCAGCGTATCTCTCACAGATACGCAGTATTTT.

This chain connects TRBV7-9 to TRBJ2-7; D remains unclear. The CDR3 has 12 residues. Germline V CDR1 and CDR2: SEHNR, FQNEAQ (reference sequence). V was clipped by 2 bases and J by 5 bases, with 7 bases between them. The CDR3 DNA is TGTGCCAGCAGCTTAAGATACAACGAGCAGTACTTC. Residues: CASSLRYNEQYF.

V and J are TRBV6-5 and TRBJ2-1, with 9 bases matching TRBD1. The CDR3 extends over 15 amino acids. Trimming removed 6 bases from V and 5 bases from J; junction bases left unmatched: 8. The V gene's germline CDR1 is MNHEY and CDR2 SVGAGI. CDR3 sequence (DNA): TGTGCCAGCAGGGGGGGGACAGGGTGGGACAATGAGCAGTTCTTC. This translates into CASRGGTGWDNEQFF.

The table lists this clone with a count of one. The V and J genes are TRBV4-2 and TRBJ2-7, with 8 positions matching TRBD2. Trimming took 3 bases from V and 2 from J; bases not matched to a gene: 12. This CDR3 is built from 17 residues. The germline gives CDR1 LGHNA, CDR2 YNFKEQ. The CDR3 loop reads CASSQALSGNLPYEQYF. CDR3 coding DNA: TGTGCCAGCAGCCAGGCCCTTAGCGGGAACCTCCCCTACGAGCAGTACTTC.

The V call is TRBV28, the J call TRBJ1-2; 9 nucleotides match TRBD1. This CDR3 spans 16 amino acids. V lost 1 base, J lost 6 bases, and 9 bases stayed unmatched. Germline CDR1 MDHEN, CDR2 SYDVKM. The CDR3 sequence is CASSLSEGRTGDGYTF. For the CDR3, the DNA is TGTGCCAGCAGTTTATCCGAAGGAAGGACAGGGGATGGCTACACCTTC.

The chain links TRBV29-1 to TRBJ2-3, with unresolved D. The V end was cut by 7 bases, the J end by 3 bases, with 11 bases between. The CDR3 loop spans 12 amino acids. Germline V lookup: CDR1 SQVTM, CDR2 ANQGSEA. Here the CDR3 reads CSETGSTDTQYF. The CDR3 coding sequence is TGCAGCGAAACTGGTTCGACAGATACGCAGTATTTT.

On this clone itself: This CDR3 is also generated by other DNA sequences in the sample. This rearrangement joins TRBV15 to TRBJ1-2, with D possibly TRBD1 on 5 matching bases. This CDR3 region has 12 residues. CDR1 is LNHNV and CDR2 is YYDKDF in the germline V gene (reference sequence). The V end was cut by 2 bases, the J end by 5 bases, with 6 bases between. CDR3 residues: CATSRQGYGYTF. The CDR3 nucleotides are TGTGCCACCAGCAGACAGGGATATGGCTACACCTTC.

The rearrangement joins TRBV27 to TRBJ2-7; 10 nucleotides agree with TRBD1. The junction had 9 bases not matched to a gene; V was cut back by 6 bases and J by 1 base. This CDR3 is built from 16 residues. Germline CDR1 and CDR2: MNHEY and SMNVEV (reference sequence). The CDR3 sequence: CASSGDRGLKSYEQYF. CDR3 DNA sequence: TGTGCCAGCAGCGGGGACAGGGGACTTAAATCCTACGAGCAGTACTTC.

This rearrangement joins TRBV15 to TRBJ2-5; 7 bases line up with TRBD2. Germline CDR1 is LNHNV and CDR2 is YYDKDF (reference sequence). Trimming took 2 bases from V and 2 from J; bases not matched to a gene: 11. This CDR3 has 17 amino acids. The CDR3 nucleotides read TGTGCCACCAGCAGATTGAGCGAGCGGGGATTACAAGAGACCCAGTACTTC. Its translation: CATSRLSERGLQETQYF.

This clone was recorded a few times. The chain uses TRBV5-1 and TRBJ1-5; 7 bases match TRBD1. Germline assignment: CDR1 SGHRS and CDR2 YFSETQ. V lost 4 bases and J lost 7; bases outside the gene matches: 8. CDR3 size: 14 residues. This CDR3 is CASSHPGQNQPQHF. The CDR3 DNA is TGCGCCAGCAGCCATCCGGGACAGAACCAGCCCCAGCATTTT.

By frequency in the sample, this clone is medium-sized (0.01 to 0.1%). V usage is TRBV5-6 and J usage is TRBJ2-7; 7 bases line up with TRBD1. J gave up 0 bases and V 4 bases, and 13 bases lay outside the gene matches. This CDR3 comprises 17 residues. Germline V gene sequence: CDR1 SGHDT, CDR2 YYEEEE. CDR3 coding DNA: TGTGCCAGCAGCCCTAACCCGGGACAGACCAGCTCCTACGAGCAGTACTTC. The encoded protein is CASSPNPGQTSSYEQYF.

This clone is a singleton in its sample. The gene calls are TRBV20-1 and TRBJ2-5, with D tentatively TRBD2 (6 bases). Per germline, CDR1 DFQATT and CDR2 SNEGSKA (reference sequence). The CDR3 consists of 10 residues. V was pared by 6 bases and J by 4 bases, with 6 bases between. The CDR3 nucleotides read TGCAGTGCCGGGGGAGAGACCCAGTACTTC. This translates into CSAGGETQYF.